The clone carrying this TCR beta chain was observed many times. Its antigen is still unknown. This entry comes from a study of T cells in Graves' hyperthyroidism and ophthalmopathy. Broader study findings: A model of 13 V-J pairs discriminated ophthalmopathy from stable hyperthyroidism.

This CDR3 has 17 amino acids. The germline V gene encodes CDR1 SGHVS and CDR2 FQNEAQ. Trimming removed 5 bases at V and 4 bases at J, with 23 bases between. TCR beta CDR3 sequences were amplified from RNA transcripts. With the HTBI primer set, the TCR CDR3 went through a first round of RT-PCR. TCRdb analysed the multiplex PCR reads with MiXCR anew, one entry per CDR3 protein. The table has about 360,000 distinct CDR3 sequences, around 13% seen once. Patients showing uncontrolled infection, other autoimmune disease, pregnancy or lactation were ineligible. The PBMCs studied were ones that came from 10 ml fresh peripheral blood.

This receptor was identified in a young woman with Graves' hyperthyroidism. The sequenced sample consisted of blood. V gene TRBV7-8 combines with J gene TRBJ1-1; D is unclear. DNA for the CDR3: TGTGCCAGCAGCCCACGCGGGGTAGGTGAATTGGGCACTGAAGCTTTCTTT. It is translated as CASSPRGVGELGTEAFF.